The clone carrying this TCR beta chain was seen a handful of times. Its antigen is undetermined. This record comes from a study of T-cell reconstitution after alpha-beta-depleted transplantation in children. Notes on the study in general: At the one-year point after transplant, T-cell counts and TCRbeta diversity were found to come mostly from T cells that had been newly produced. Recipient T cells and thymic progenitors that survived were the source of the high TCRbeta diversity seen at day 60 in some patients. Reportedly, roughly two months post-transplant, alpha-beta T cells arose from several hundred expanded graft clones.

A library of TCRbeta sequences, prepared with unique molecular identifiers, was generated. TCRdb re-derived calls from the PCR reads in MiXCR, one entry per CDR3 protein. The sample carries about 300,000 distinct CDR3 sequences, almost 8% recorded once. Per the germline V gene, CDR1 is DFQATT and CDR2 is SNEGSKA (reference sequence). V trimming: 8 bases; J trimming: 7 bases; junction bases outside the gene matches: 7. The CDR3 has 12 amino acids. Sequencing was performed on peripheral blood, taken 360 days after TCRalphabeta/CD19-depleted stem cell transplant. The TCR was taken from a female patient between 2 and 10 years old who had a stem cell transplant for Fanconi anemia, so the T cells may come from the graft donor. The gene calls are TRBV20-1 and TRBJ1-2; 10 nucleotides match TRBD1. Here the CDR3 reads CSSGTGVLGYTF. CDR3 in DNA: TGCAGTTCCGGGACAGGGGTTCTTGGCTACACCTTC.